The 17 T cell receptor beta chains given below trace back to one sample, sequenced in a study of T cells in Graves' hyperthyroidism and ophthalmopathy. What was amplified from RNA transcripts were TCR beta CDR3 regions. The HTBI primer set drove a first-round RT-PCR of the TCR CDR3. TCRdb analysed the multiplex PCR reads with MiXCR anew, one entry per CDR3 protein. The sample holds 690,000 or so distinct CDR3 sequences, around 19% seen once. Sequencing was performed on blood. The receptors shown here come from a woman aged 50 to 60 with Graves' hyperthyroidism that later progressed to Graves' ophthalmopathy.

This clonotype was observed at least ten times. The genes are TRBV20-1 and TRBJ2-7; 9 nucleotides line up with TRBD1. Trimming cost V 6 bases and J 4 bases; bases outside gene matches: 7. The CDR3 is 13 amino acids. Per germline, CDR1 DFQATT and CDR2 SNEGSKA (reference sequence). The CDR3 spells CSADPGQGYEQYF. In DNA form, the CDR3 reads TGCAGTGCCGACCCGGGACAGGGTTACGAGCAGTACTTC.

This clonotype was detected only a few times. This rearrangement joins TRBV6-1 to TRBJ1-5; D unresolved. CDR3 length: 16 amino acids. V shed 6 bases and J shed 0 bases, with 15 bases lying between them. From germline, CDR1 is MNHNS and CDR2 SASEGT. The CDR3 DNA is TGTGCCAGCAGGGACGACGAGGGTCATAGCAATCAGCCCCAGCATTTT. The encoded protein is CASRDDEGHSNQPQHF.

This clonotype was counted a few times. V and J are TRBV7-8 and TRBJ1-1; 9 bases are a match to TRBD1. The CDR3 has 17 residues. After removal of 4 bases from V and 0 bases from J, the junction contained 9 bases not matched to a gene. Germline assignment: CDR1 SGHVS and CDR2 FQNEAQ. The CDR3: CASSWRQGETLNTEAFF. The CDR3 nucleotides read TGTGCCAGCAGCTGGAGACAGGGGGAAACTCTGAACACTGAAGCTTTCTTT. The variable domain in full, completed from reference TRBV7-8 and TRBJ1-1, reads GAGVSQSPRYKVAKRGQDVALRCDPISGHVSLFWYQQALGQGPEFLTYFQNEAQLDKSGLPSDRFFAERPEGSVSTLKIQRTQQEDSAVYLCASSWRQGETLNTEAFFGQGTRLTVV.

This clonotype has just a few counts. CDR3 in amino acids: CASSLAGRDSYEQYF. CDR3 bases: TGTGCCAGCAGCTTGGCCGGCAGGGACTCCTACGAGCAGTACTTC. V and J are TRBV5-4 and TRBJ2-7; TRBD1 might be the D (5 bases). This CDR3 has 15 amino acids. V was trimmed by 0 bases and J by 0 bases, leaving 10 bases between them. Germline V CDR1 and CDR2: SGHNT, YYREEE (reference sequence).

The chain joins TRBV27 to TRBJ2-3; 9 positions match TRBD1. Germline trimming cut 6 bases from V and 7 bases from J; bases unmatched to any gene: 8. This CDR3 has 14 residues. The germline gives CDR1 MNHEY, CDR2 SMNVEV (reference sequence). CDR3 DNA: TGTGCCAGCAGGGGCAGGGACAGGGTCTATACGCAGTATTTT. This encodes CASRGRDRVYTQYF.

The chain couples TRBV20-1 to TRBJ2-2; a weak D match, TRBD2 (5 bases). Trimming took 3 bases from V and 3 from J, leaving 17 bases between them. Germline V gives CDR1 DFQATT, CDR2 SNEGSKA (reference sequence). The CDR3 has 16 residues. This chain's CDR3 is CSARGGRVPDTGELFF. Written as DNA, the CDR3 is TGCAGTGCTAGGGGTGGGCGGGTCCCGGACACCGGGGAGCTGTTTTTT.

The table lists this clonotype with many counts. The chain combines TRBV12-3 or TRBV12-4 with TRBJ2-1; 9 nucleotides line up with TRBD2. V shed 3 bases and J 2 bases; nucleotides not matched to a gene: 8. CDR3 length: 17 residues. CDR3 nucleotide sequence: TGTGCCAGCAGTTTTGAAGCGGGGGGCCCTACCTACAATGAGCAGTTCTTC. The encoded protein is CASSFEAGGPTYNEQFF.

In this sample, this clonotype turned up a few times. V is TRBV27 and J is TRBJ1-1, with D tentatively TRBD1 (6 bases). From germline, CDR1 is MNHEY and CDR2 SMNVEV (reference sequence). V was shortened by 2 bases and J by 3 bases, with 13 bases between the two germline ends. This CDR3 is 15 amino acids long. The chain's CDR3 is CASSLRSKGDTEAFF. The CDR3 DNA is TGTGCCAGCAGTTTAAGGTCAAAGGGGGACACTGAAGCTTTCTTT.

The chain joins TRBV5-1 to TRBJ1-2; the match to TRBD1 covers 7 bases. This CDR3 is 15 amino acids long. The germline V gene encodes CDR1 SGHRS and CDR2 YFSETQ. The J segment lost 0 bases and the V segment lost 5 bases, leaving 7 bases of the junction unmatched. CDR3: CASSRQGGSNYGYTF. The CDR3, as DNA: TGCGCCAGCAGTCGCCAGGGGGGTTCTAACTATGGCTACACCTTC.

This clonotype has only a few counts. The rearrangement uses TRBV29-1 and TRBJ1-2, with D hard to call. The CDR3 is 13 residues long. Germline assignment: CDR1 SQVTM and CDR2 ANQGSEA. Deletions cut 2 bases from V and 5 bases from J, with 12 bases between. The CDR3 loop is CSVEPIGIYGYTF. CDR3 in DNA: TGCAGCGTTGAACCCATAGGAATTTATGGCTACACCTTC.

This clonotype appeared a few times. The V and J genes are TRBV4-1 and TRBJ1-2; 7 bases are a match to TRBD1. V lost 2 bases to trimming and J lost 4 bases; unmatched junction nucleotides: 7. Per germline, CDR1 MGHRA and CDR2 YSYEKL. The CDR3 consists of 15 residues. The CDR3: CASSQTGTASYGYTF. For the CDR3, the DNA is TGCGCCAGCAGCCAAACCGGGACAGCCAGCTATGGCTACACCTTC.

This clonotype has ten or more counts. The genes are TRBV12-3 or TRBV12-4 and TRBJ1-6, with D uncertain. This CDR3 is 14 amino acids long. Trimming left V 4 bases short and J 6 bases short, with 10 bases between. DNA for the CDR3: TGTGCCAGCAGTTATTACATCCCTAATTCACCCCTCCACTTT. As protein: CASSYYIPNSPLHF.

Worth noting for this clonotype: This may arise from a read error, as a much more abundant clone is one base away. V usage is TRBV18 and J usage is TRBJ2-7; D unclear. The DNA end lines up better with TRBJ2-1; the J call may be wrong. CDR1 and CDR2 from the germline V gene are KGHSH and LQKENI. This CDR3 is 15 amino acids long. CDR3 nucleotides: TGTGCCAGCTCACCATCGGCTGCTACGACCTACGAGCAGTTCTTC. This gives the protein CASSPSAATTYEQFF.

This clonotype came up a few times. The genes are TRBV5-4 and TRBJ2-7; D is ambiguous. In germline, CDR1 is SGHNT, CDR2 YYREEE (reference sequence). The CDR3 extends over 15 amino acids. V lost 0 bases to trimming and J lost 0 bases, with 10 bases between them. The CDR3 is CASSLGVTDSYEQYF. Written as DNA, the CDR3 is TGTGCCAGCAGCTTGGGGGTGACGGACTCCTACGAGCAGTACTTC.

The chain uses TRBV6-2 or TRBV6-3 and TRBJ1-5; 9 nucleotides align to TRBD1. The J segment lost 3 bases and the V segment lost 6 bases, leaving 12 bases of the junction unmatched. The germline V gene encodes CDR1 MNHEY and CDR2 SVGEGT. The CDR3 consists of 17 residues. The CDR3 DNA reads as TGTGCCAGCAGCAAACCCGGGACAGGGAGGAACAATCAGCCCCAGCATTTT. Its protein product is CASSKPGTGRNNQPQHF.

There are a few counts of this clonotype. V and J are TRBV5-1 and TRBJ2-2; D remains unclear. The CDR3 extends over 15 amino acids. Trimming pared 0 bases from V and 6 bases from J, leaving 12 bases between. Germline V CDR1 and CDR2: SGHRS, YFSETQ. CDR3 sequence reads: CASSLEAGFSGELFF. CDR3 in DNA: TGCGCCAGCAGCTTGGAGGCCGGGTTCTCCGGGGAGCTGTTTTTT.

This clonotype appeared many times. V is TRBV11-2 and J is TRBJ2-5; the D is unclear. From germline, CDR1 is SGHAT and CDR2 FQNNGV. The V end was cut by 4 bases, the J end by 5 bases, with 17 bases between. CDR3 length: 15 residues. CDR3 DNA: TGTGCCAGCAGCTCCCCGGCAGGCCCCCAGGAGACCCAGTACTTC. This codes for CASSSPAGPQETQYF.